These T cell receptor beta chains were read from a single sample in a study of T cells in localized non-small cell lung cancer. Method: immunoSEQ multiplex PCR; TCRdb's copy keeps in-frame clones and lacks some. Counted here are 2,500 to 3,500 clones, around 22% occurring once; the ten biggest clones make up under 6.5%. This sample comprised lung tumor tissue, obtained before any cancer treatment. The receptor set was obtained from a female donor older than 55 with stage I lung adenocarcinoma. Each CDR3 is given with its conserved first and last residue. Fields, in order: D gene, J gene, clone size, V gene, CDR3 protein, CDR3 DNA. A D gene is named only where the DNA matches it firmly. Not all rows give a size; the values are once, few, many and, for expanded clones, a class.

D: NA; J: TRBJ1-1; size: NA; V: TRBV19; CDR3: CASTPPKNTEAFF; DNA: TGTGCCAGTACCCCCCCGAAGAACACTGAAGCTTTCTTT
D: TRBD2; J: TRBJ2-1; size: NA; V: TRBV18; CDR3: CASSPSGRIYNEQFF; DNA: TGTGCCAGCTCACCAAGCGGGAGGATCTACAATGAGCAGTTCTTC
D: TRBD2; J: TRBJ2-1; size: NA; V: TRBV11-3; CDR3: CASSRTSSTHNEQFF; DNA: TGTGCCAGCAGCCGGACTAGCTCAACCCACAATGAGCAGTTCTTC
D: NA; J: TRBJ1-3; size: NA; V: TRBV28; CDR3: CASSLQGPEGNTIYF; DNA: TGTGCCAGCAGTTTGCAAGGGCCGGAGGGAAACACCATATATTTT
D: NA; J: TRBJ1-2; size: NA; V: TRBV19; CDR3: CASSIGGERHGYTF; DNA: TGTGCCAGTAGTATAGGAGGGGAACGGCATGGCTACACCTTC
D: NA; J: TRBJ1-1; size: NA; V: TRBV11-3; CDR3: CASTLERGNTEAFF; DNA: TGTGCCAGCACCCTAGAGAGAGGGAACACTGAAGCTTTCTTT
D: TRBD1; J: TRBJ1-2; size: NA; V: TRBV19; CDR3: CASRQLRDSFYGYTF; DNA: TGTGCCAGTAGGCAACTCCGGGACAGCTTTTATGGCTACACCTTC
D: NA; J: TRBJ1-1; size: NA; V: TRBV29-1; CDR3: CSVEDAVWRATEAFF; DNA: TGCAGCGTTGAAGATGCTGTTTGGCGGGCAACTGAAGCTTTCTTT
D: NA; J: TRBJ1-2; size: NA; V: TRBV18; CDR3: CASSPGPPNYGYTF; DNA: TGTGCCAGCTCACCGGGACCCCCCAACTATGGCTACACCTTC
D: NA; J: TRBJ1-4; size: NA; V: TRBV19; CDR3: CASSEDPRHEKLFF; DNA: TGTGCCAGTAGTGAGGACCCTCGCCATGAAAAACTGTTTTTT
D: NA; J: TRBJ1-1; size: NA; V: TRBV6-8; CDR3: CASDLDRNTEAFF; DNA: TGTGCCAGCGACTTAGACAGGAACACTGAAGCTTTCTTT
D: TRBD2; J: TRBJ2-1; size: few; V: TRBV9; CDR3: CASNGAAGAYNEQFF; DNA: TGTGCCAGCAATGGTGCAGCGGGAGCCTACAATGAGCAGTTCTTC
D: NA; J: TRBJ1-6; size: NA; V: TRBV11-3; CDR3: CASSLNPLDSPLHF; DNA: TGTGCCAGCAGCTTAAACCCGCTGGATTCACCCCTCCACTTT
D: TRBD1; J: TRBJ2-7; size: NA; V: TRBV30; CDR3: CAWSGEGARQYF; DNA: TGTGCCTGGAGTGGAGAGGGGGCGAGGCAGTACTTC
D: NA; J: TRBJ2-5; size: few; V: TRBV12-2; CDR3: CASVRAALQETQYF; DNA: TGTGCCAGTGTCCGGGCAGCCTTACAAGAGACCCAGTACTTC
D: NA; J: TRBJ1-4; size: NA; V: TRBV28; CDR3: CASSLGQPLTNEKLFF; DNA: TGTGCCAGCAGTTTGGGGCAGCCCCTAACTAATGAAAAACTGTTTTTT
D: NA; J: TRBJ2-7; size: few; V: TRBV11-3; CDR3: CASSSASGQGEQYF; DNA: TGTGCCAGCAGCTCCGCGTCGGGGCAAGGCGAGCAGTACTTC
D: TRBD2; J: TRBJ2-1; size: NA; V: TRBV18; CDR3: CASSRPVRGDYNEQFF; DNA: TGTGCCAGCTCACGGCCGGTTCGGGGGGATTACAATGAGCAGTTCTTC
D: NA; J: TRBJ1-1; size: NA; V: TRBV5-1; CDR3: CASSLDGWNTEAFF; DNA: TGCGCCAGCAGCTTGGACGGGTGGAACACTGAAGCTTTCTTT
D: TRBD2; J: TRBJ2-6; size: NA; V: TRBV11-3; CDR3: CASSSGLATNVLTF; DNA: TGTGCCAGCAGCTCGGGACTAGCGACAAACGTCCTGACTTTC
D: NA; J: TRBJ2-5; size: NA; V: TRBV11-3; CDR3: CASSRTDGGETQYF; DNA: TGTGCCAGCAGCCGGACGGACGGAGGGGAGACCCAGTACTTC
D: NA; J: TRBJ2-3; size: once; V: TRBV19; CDR3: CASSIVGSDTQYF; DNA: TGTGCCAGTAGTATAGTGGGGTCAGATACGCAGTATTTT
D: TRBD1; J: TRBJ2-6; size: NA; V: TRBV19; CDR3: CASSIRGQGSIRRANVLTF; DNA: TGTGCCAGTAGTATCAGGGGGCAGGGTTCTATTAGGCGGGCCAACGTCCTGACTTTC
D: NA; J: TRBJ2-2; size: few; V: TRBV5-1; CDR3: CASSLGGNTGELFF; DNA: TGCGCCAGCAGCTTGGGGGGGAACACCGGGGAGCTGTTTTTT
D: NA; J: TRBJ1-1; size: NA; V: TRBV30; CDR3: CSRRGQGTEAFF; DNA: TGTTCCCGGAGGGGTCAAGGTACTGAAGCTTTCTTT
D: NA; J: TRBJ2-7; size: NA; V: TRBV11-3; CDR3: CASSLSDASSYEQYF; DNA: TGTGCCAGCAGCTTAAGCGACGCGAGCTCCTACGAGCAGTACTTC
D: TRBD1; J: TRBJ2-1; size: medium-sized; V: TRBV11-3; CDR3: CASSQQTGGANEQFF; DNA: TGTGCCAGCAGCCAACAGACAGGGGGCGCGAATGAGCAGTTCTTC
D: TRBD2; J: TRBJ2-3; size: medium-sized; V: TRBV11-3; CDR3: CASSRGGRGFTDTQYF; DNA: TGTGCCAGCAGCCGGGGAGGGAGGGGATTCACAGATACGCAGTATTTT
D: NA; J: TRBJ2-1; size: NA; V: TRBV11-3; CDR3: CASSLVVASNEQFF; DNA: TGTGCCAGCAGCTTAGTTGTGGCTAGCAATGAGCAGTTCTTC
D: TRBD2; J: TRBJ2-7; size: few; V: TRBV9; CDR3: CASSALAGSSYEQYF; DNA: TGTGCCAGCAGCGCACTAGCGGGGAGCTCCTACGAGCAGTACTTC
D: TRBD1; J: TRBJ2-1; size: few; V: TRBV11-3; CDR3: CASSRRGTGTYNEQFF; DNA: TGTGCCAGCAGCCGAAGAGGGACAGGGACTTACAATGAGCAGTTCTTC
D: NA; J: TRBJ2-5; size: few; V: TRBV6-1; CDR3: CASSEVGETQYF; DNA: TGTGCCAGCAGTGAAGTAGGGGAGACCCAGTACTTC
D: TRBD1; J: TRBJ1-1; size: NA; V: TRBV11-3; CDR3: CASSWWDRDTEAFF; DNA: TGTGCCAGCAGCTGGTGGGACAGGGATACTGAAGCTTTCTTT
D: NA; J: TRBJ1-1; size: medium-sized; V: TRBV11-3; CDR3: CASSFQATRNTNTEAFF; DNA: TGTGCCAGCAGCTTCCAGGCCACACGGAACACGAACACTGAAGCTTTCTTT
D: NA; J: TRBJ2-3; size: few; V: TRBV6-8; CDR3: CASSDSITDTQYF; DNA: TGTGCCAGCAGTGACAGCATCACAGATACGCAGTATTTT
D: NA; J: TRBJ1-3; size: NA; V: TRBV7-7; CDR3: CASSSRGYGSGNTIYF; DNA: TGTGCCAGCAGCTCCCGGGGGTACGGCTCTGGAAACACCATATATTTT
D: TRBD1; J: TRBJ2-1; size: NA; V: TRBV27; CDR3: CASSSIHRGWGNEQFF; DNA: TGTGCCAGCAGTTCCATACACAGGGGATGGGGCAATGAGCAGTTCTTC
D: NA; J: TRBJ1-2; size: NA; V: TRBV29-1; CDR3: CSVGEVHYGYTF; DNA: TGCAGCGTTGGGGAAGTCCACTATGGCTACACCTTC
D: NA; J: TRBJ2-7; size: NA; V: TRBV6-8; CDR3: CASSLDRTYEQYF; DNA: TGTGCCAGCAGTCTCGACAGAACCTACGAGCAGTACTTC
D: TRBD1; J: TRBJ2-7; size: few; V: TRBV7-8; CDR3: CASSSRTGVEQYF; DNA: TGTGCCAGCAGCTCCCGGACAGGGGTCGAGCAGTACTTC
D: TRBD2; J: TRBJ2-7; size: NA; V: TRBV6-8; CDR3: CATSGGRLAPGSVEQYF; DNA: TGTGCCACCAGCGGGGGGCGACTAGCCCCCGGATCGGTTGAGCAGTACTTC